This TCR beta chain emerged from a study of beta chain features in type 1 diabetes. The study, taken as a whole, reports: Shorter TCRB CDR3s, moderately but significantly so, marked every one of the four CD4+ subsets in Type 1 diabetes patients. Possibly, sequencing cDNA over-represented cells that had high TCR expression levels.

The study reverse transcribed the entire isolated RNA, so it sequenced expressed TCRB transcripts. An average roughly 3.5 million reads came from naive, central memory and regulatory T cell samples. Sequencing was performed with immunoSEQ multiplex PCR; in TCRdb, only in-frame clones are kept and a portion is missing. This sample has about 700,000 clones, with about an eighth found just once. V was pared by 7 bases and J by 5 bases, with 15 bases between. CDR3 length equals 14 residues. From germline, CDR1 is MDHEN and CDR2 SYDVKM. A word on this clone: Its antigen is still unknown.

The sample was naive CD4+ T cells from blood. The V gene is TRBV28, the J gene TRBJ1-5; possibly TRBD1 for D (6 bases). This TCR came from a young man with type 1 diabetes. The CDR3 here is CASNFGGLDQPQHF. For the CDR3, the DNA is TGTGCCAGCAATTTCGGGGGGCTGGATCAGCCCCAGCATTTT.